This TCR beta chain stems from a study of patients with pleural tuberculosis. This clonotype was found a few times. CDR3 size: 13 residues. Unmatched junction bases numbered 4, after V lost 5 bases and J lost 3 bases. The germline V gene has CDR1 SQVTM and CDR2 ANQGSEA. MiXCR was run by TCRdb on the reads, yielding one entry per CDR3 protein. Among about 50,000 distinct CDR3 sequences listed, approximately 7.5% were seen once. The sequence was collected from a human donor with pleural tuberculosis. V is TRBV29-1 and J is TRBJ2-3; the match to TRBD2 covers 8 bases. CDR3 sequence (DNA): TGCAGCGTTTTGCCGGGGGGGACAGATACGCAGTATTTT. This sequence encodes CSVLPGGTDTQYF.